This T cell receptor beta chain is drawn from a study of PD-1 blockade in classical Hodgkin lymphoma. General study findings and limits: Those achieving complete response showed baseline diversity like newly diagnosed patients. TCR diversity rose significantly by C4D1 in CD4+ but not CD8+ cells. Healthy donors reportedly exceeded newly diagnosed patients in baseline TCR diversity. Possible causes of repertoire differences, disease activity or prior therapy, remain undefined.

All the patients suffered relapse after autologous stem cell transplantation, and brentuximab vedotin exposure differed. Clones were read by immunoSEQ multiplex PCR, and TCRdb kept only the in-frame ones, dropping some. In the table there are 20,000 to 30,000 clones, about 83% of which are singletons. On this clone: Its antigen is undetermined.

There are 14 residues in the CDR3. Source: peripheral blood mononuclear cells (PBMCs), taken before the second cycle of nivolumab. V and J are TRBV21-1 and TRBJ1-3; the table gives TRBD1 as D, unverified against the DNA. TRBV21-1 is termed a pseudogene. This receptor was identified in a human donor with classical Hodgkin lymphoma. The CDR3 DNA reads TGTGCCAGCAGAGAGCAGGGGGCTGGAAACACCATATATTTT. Its translation: CASREQGAGNTIYF.